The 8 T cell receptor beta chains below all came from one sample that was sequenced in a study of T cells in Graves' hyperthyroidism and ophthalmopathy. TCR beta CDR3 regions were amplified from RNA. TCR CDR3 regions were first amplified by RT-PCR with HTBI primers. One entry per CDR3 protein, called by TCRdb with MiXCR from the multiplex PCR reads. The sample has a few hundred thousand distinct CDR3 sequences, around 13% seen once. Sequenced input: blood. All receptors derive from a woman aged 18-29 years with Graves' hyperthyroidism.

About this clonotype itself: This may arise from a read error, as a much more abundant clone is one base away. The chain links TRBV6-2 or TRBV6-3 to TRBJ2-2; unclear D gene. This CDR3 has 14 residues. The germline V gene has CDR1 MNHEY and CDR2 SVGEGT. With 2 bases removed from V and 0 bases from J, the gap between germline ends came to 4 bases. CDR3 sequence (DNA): TGTGCCAGCAGTTACGCGGCGAACACCGGGGAGCTGTTTTTT. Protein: CASSYAANTGELFF.

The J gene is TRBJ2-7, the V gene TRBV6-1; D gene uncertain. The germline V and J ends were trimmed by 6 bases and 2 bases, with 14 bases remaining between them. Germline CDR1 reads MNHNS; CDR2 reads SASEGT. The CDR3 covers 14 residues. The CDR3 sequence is CASSVGIGAYEQYF. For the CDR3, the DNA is TGTGCCAGCAGCGTTGGGATCGGAGCCTACGAGCAGTACTTC.

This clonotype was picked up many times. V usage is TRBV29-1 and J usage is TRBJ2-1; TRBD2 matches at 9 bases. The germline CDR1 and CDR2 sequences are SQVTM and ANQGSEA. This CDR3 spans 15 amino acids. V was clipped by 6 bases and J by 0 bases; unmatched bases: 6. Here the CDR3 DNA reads TGCAGCGTCTCGACTAGCGGCTTCTCCTACAATGAGCAGTTCTTC. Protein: CSVSTSGFSYNEQFF.

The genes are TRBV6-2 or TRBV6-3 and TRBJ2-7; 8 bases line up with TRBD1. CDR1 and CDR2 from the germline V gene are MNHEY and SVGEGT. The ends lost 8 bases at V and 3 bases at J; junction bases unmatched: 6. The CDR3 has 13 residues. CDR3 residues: CASGRDRSYEQYF. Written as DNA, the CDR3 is TGTGCCAGCGGAAGGGACAGGAGCTACGAGCAGTACTTC.

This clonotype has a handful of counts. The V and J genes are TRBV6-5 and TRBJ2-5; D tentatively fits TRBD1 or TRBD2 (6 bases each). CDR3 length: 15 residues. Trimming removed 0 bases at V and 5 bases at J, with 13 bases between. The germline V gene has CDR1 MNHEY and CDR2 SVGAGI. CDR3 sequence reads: CASSYSNTGRETQYF. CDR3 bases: TGTGCCAGCAGTTACTCGAATACAGGGAGGGAGACCCAGTACTTC.

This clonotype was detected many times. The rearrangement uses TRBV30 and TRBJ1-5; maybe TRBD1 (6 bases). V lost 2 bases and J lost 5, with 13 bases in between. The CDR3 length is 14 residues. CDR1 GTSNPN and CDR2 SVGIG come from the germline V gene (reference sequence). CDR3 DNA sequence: TGTGCCTGGAGTCCTGACAGGCTAGATCAGCCCCAGCATTTT. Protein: CAWSPDRLDQPQHF.

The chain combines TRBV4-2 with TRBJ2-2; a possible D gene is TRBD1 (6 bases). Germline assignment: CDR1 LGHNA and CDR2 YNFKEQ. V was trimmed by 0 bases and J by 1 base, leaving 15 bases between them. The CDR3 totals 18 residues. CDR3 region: CASSQDTRGFQNTGELFF. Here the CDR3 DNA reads TGTGCCAGCAGCCAAGATACCAGGGGCTTTCAGAACACCGGGGAGCTGTTTTTT.

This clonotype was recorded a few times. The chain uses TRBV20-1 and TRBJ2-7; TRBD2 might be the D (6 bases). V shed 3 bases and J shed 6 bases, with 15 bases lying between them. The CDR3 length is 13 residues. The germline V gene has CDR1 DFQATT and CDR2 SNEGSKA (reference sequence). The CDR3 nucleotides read TGCAGTGCTAGGTTTCCGGGGGTTGGCGAGCAGTACTTC. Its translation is CSARFPGVGEQYF.